This T cell receptor beta chain is drawn from a study of identical twins. A universal primer site arose from template switching, and cDNA bore unique molecular identifiers. TCRdb re-called the 5' RACE reads through MiXCR, storing one row per CDR3 protein. The table includes about 450,000 distinct CDR3 sequences, approximately 17% detected once. Study outcomes and limitations: Insertions were fewer in abundant cord blood beta clonotypes, whereas memory repertoires showed none of this pattern. Partial confounding of zero-insertion analyses by invariant MAIT and iNKT cells was possible. Weaker excess twin sharing was seen among beta out-of-frame sequences.

The CDR3 sequence is 16 residues long. V gave up 0 bases and J gave up 1 base; unmatched junction bases: 3. Per the germline V gene, CDR1 is SGHRS and CDR2 is YFSETQ. This clonotype has at least ten counts. Its specificity is unknown. This TCR was sampled from a man between 45 and 60 years old in good health. Source material: naive T cells sorted from blood. J is TRBJ2-3 and V is TRBV5-1; 9 bases fit TRBD2. This CDR3 is CASSLDPSGGTDTQYF. For the CDR3, the DNA is TGCGCCAGCAGCTTGGATCCTAGCGGGGGCACAGATACGCAGTATTTT.